Below are 14 T cell receptor beta chains sequenced from a single sample in a study of cytomegalovirus exposure and HLA in healthy donors. PCR was performed using 60 Vbeta and 13 Jbeta primers. This table comes from immunoSEQ multiplex PCR, and its TCRdb copy is limited to in-frame clones, with some not included. The sample holds some 99,000 clones, approximately 74% seen once. The specimen was PBMCs. These receptors all stem from a male donor in good health and CMV-seronegative.

This clone was detected a few times. This chain uses TRBV20-1 with TRBJ2-1; 8 positions agree with TRBD1. V dropped 8 bases and J dropped 9; count of bases not matched to a gene: 3. The CDR3 consists of 10 residues. The germline CDR1 and CDR2 sequences are DFQATT and SNEGSKA (reference sequence). The CDR3: CSTDRGEQFF. CDR3 sequence (DNA): TGCAGTACCGACAGGGGTGAGCAGTTCTTC.

J is TRBJ1-1 and V is TRBV27, with D unresolved. The CDR3 runs 15 residues. V was shortened by 5 bases and J by 0 bases, with 13 bases between the two germline ends. CDR1 and CDR2 from the germline V gene are MNHEY and SMNVEV (reference sequence). The CDR3 spells CASSRYTNMNTEAFF. CDR3 DNA: TGTGCCAGCAGTCGTTACACCAACATGAACACTGAAGCTTTCTTT.

This clone was counted a single time. The gene calls are TRBV9 and TRBJ2-2, with 11 bases lining up with TRBD1. The ends lost 0 bases at V and 3 bases at J; junction bases unmatched: 1. Germline V gives CDR1 SGDLS, CDR2 YYNGEE. The CDR3 loop spans 16 amino acids. The CDR3, as DNA: TGTGCCAGCAGCGTAGAGGGACAGGGGGACACCGGGGAGCTGTTTTTT. Its translation: CASSVEGQGDTGELFF.

The chain carries TRBV9 and TRBJ2-7; 14 bases are a match to TRBD2. Germline values: CDR1 SGDLS, CDR2 YYNGEE. The V segment lost 4 bases and the J segment 5 bases; nucleotides outside the gene matches: 11. This CDR3 has 17 amino acids. CDR3 coding DNA: TGTGCCAGCAGCCGCGGTCTCGGACTAGCGGGAGGCAACGAGCAGTACTTC. Its translation is CASSRGLGLAGGNEQYF.

CDR3 protein: CASSLLRLNTEAFF. CDR3 DNA: TGCGCCAGCAGCTTGTTGAGGTTAAACACTGAAGCTTTCTTT. The chain uses TRBV5-1 and TRBJ1-1, with D uncertain. CDR1 is SGHRS and CDR2 is YFSETQ in the germline V gene. The CDR3 covers 14 residues. Trimming shortened V by 1 base and J by 2 bases, and 9 bases separated the two germline ends.

This clone came up a few times. The chain uses TRBV28 and TRBJ1-5; no clear D. V dropped 5 bases and J dropped 0 bases, with 11 bases sitting between them. The CDR3 spans 15 residues. Germline V gives CDR1 MDHEN, CDR2 SYDVKM. CDR3 residues: CASSVQVDSNQPQHF. CDR3 DNA: TGTGCCAGCAGTGTGCAGGTCGATAGCAATCAGCCCCAGCATTTT.

This chain connects TRBV30 to TRBJ1-6; D gene uncertain. The CDR3 is 13 residues long. Germline CDR1 reads GTSNPN; CDR2 reads SVGIG (reference sequence). The V end was cut by 3 bases, the J end by 7 bases, with 10 bases between. The CDR3 nucleotides read TGTGCCTGGAGCCCGGGAGGGAATTCACCCCTCCACTTT. Its translation is CAWSPGGNSPLHF.

The chain is built from TRBV7-8 and TRBJ2-5; 9 nucleotides line up with TRBD2. CDR1 and CDR2 from the germline V gene are SGHVS and FQNEAQ. Losses at the gene ends were 0 bases for V and 4 bases for J; bases not matched to a gene: 6. CDR3 length: 16 amino acids. The CDR3 protein is CASSLARLAGPETQYF. For the CDR3, the DNA is TGTGCCAGCAGCTTAGCGCGCCTAGCGGGACCAGAGACCCAGTACTTC.

Concerning this clone itself: The junction differs from germline at one of its ends, possibly a read error. The chain is built from TRBV6-5 and TRBJ2-7; TRBD2 is a possible D gene (5 bases). The CDR3 runs 14 residues. Germline lookup yields CDR1 MNHEY and CDR2 SVGAGI. CDR3 amino acids: CASSNSAAITEQYF. CDR3 DNA: TGTGCCAGCAGTAACTCAGCGGCCATAACGGAGCAGTACTTC.

The chain employs TRBV12-5 and TRBJ2-2; 14 positions agree with TRBD2. The CDR3 runs to 19 residues. Germline CDR1 is LGHNT and CDR2 is FRNRAP. V shed 4 bases, J shed 5 bases, and the junction held 12 bases outside the gene matches. In DNA form, the CDR3 reads TGTGCTAGTGGTTCGACTAGCGGGAGGGCTCCCCGTTTTACCGGGGAGCTGTTTTTT. Its translation is CASGSTSGRAPRFTGELFF.

The V and J genes are TRBV6-6 and TRBJ2-2; possible D gene TRBD1, 6 bases. V gave up 11 bases and J gave up 0 bases, with 10 bases separating them. This CDR3 region has 13 residues. Germline lookup yields CDR1 MNHNY and CDR2 SVGAGI (reference sequence). CDR3 sequence: CALHRANTGELFF. CDR3 nucleotides: TGTGCCCTCCACAGGGCGAACACCGGGGAGCTGTTTTTT.

This sequence joins TRBV7-2 and TRBJ1-1, with D perhaps matching TRBD1 (6 bases). The V gene's germline CDR1 is SGHTA and CDR2 FQGNSA. This CDR3 comprises 15 residues. Between the trimmed V and J ends, which lost 1 base and 4 bases, there was a span of 13 bases. The CDR3 DNA reads TGTGCCAGCAGCTTAGGACCAGGGGAAGGCACTGAAGCTTTCTTT. Translation: CASSLGPGEGTEAFF.

The rearrangement joins TRBV5-1 to TRBJ2-3; 12 nucleotides align to TRBD1. The germline gives CDR1 SGHRS, CDR2 YFSETQ. This CDR3 has 16 residues. V lost 1 base and J lost 5; bases outside the gene matches: 5. CDR3 DNA sequence: TGCGCCAGCAGCTTGCGGGACAGGGGGCGGGGAGATACGCAGTATTTT. Translated: CASSLRDRGRGDTQYF.

J is TRBJ2-6 and V is TRBV9; D possibly corresponds to TRBD1 (5 bases). V lost 1 base, J lost 1 base, and 9 bases lay in between. This CDR3 contains 16 residues. Germline V gene sequence: CDR1 SGDLS, CDR2 YYNGEE. Here the CDR3 reads CASSVQGLSGANVLTF. The CDR3 region has the DNA TGTGCCAGCAGCGTACAGGGTCTATCTGGGGCCAACGTCCTGACTTTC.